This is a list of T cell receptor beta chains from one sample in a study of T cell repertoires in cytomegalovirus infection. TCRdb re-called the reads through MiXCR, storing one row per CDR3 protein. Here the sample spans approximately 730,000 distinct CDR3 sequences, around 30% being singletons. These receptors' targets are unknown. This specimen consisted of cultured PBMCs, obtained from culture after CMV antigen stimulation. The origin of the receptors is a human donor in good health (CMV status not recorded). Some clones in this sample may be carry-over from other donors' samples. Both conserved end residues are part of each CDR3. Fields, in order: CDR3 DNA, CDR3 protein, clone size, D gene, J gene, V gene. D genes are given only for firm matches. A row's size may be missing; if present it is once, few, many or a size class.

CDR3nt: TGTGCCAGCAGCTTAAATATCGAGACCCAGTACTTC
CDR3aa: CASSLNIETQYF
abundance: many
d_gene: -
j_gene: TRBJ2-5
v_gene: TRBV7-2

CDR3nt: TGTGCCAGCAAGCAGGGTGAAGCTTTCTTT
CDR3aa: CASKQGEAFF
abundance: -
d_gene: -
j_gene: TRBJ1-1
v_gene: TRBV12-3/TRBV12-4

CDR3nt: TGTGCCAGCAGCAAGGCTAGCGGGACCTACAATGAGCAGTTCTTC
CDR3aa: CASSKASGTYNEQFF
abundance: few
d_gene: TRBD2
j_gene: TRBJ2-1
v_gene: TRBV7-2

CDR3nt: TGCGCCAGCAGCCAAGTTTGGGCGGGGAGAACAACCGGGGAGCTGTTTTTT
CDR3aa: CASSQVWAGRTTGELFF
abundance: -
d_gene: -
j_gene: TRBJ2-2
v_gene: TRBV4-1

CDR3nt: TGTGCCAGCAGCCCCGAGGGGGGGGTATGGTCTGGAAACACCATATATTTT
CDR3aa: CASSPEGGVWSGNTIYF
abundance: many
d_gene: -
j_gene: TRBJ1-3
v_gene: TRBV7-2

CDR3nt: TGTGCCAGCAGCTTAGGGCAGGGACGAGATGAAAAACTGTTTTTT
CDR3aa: CASSLGQGRDEKLFF
abundance: -
d_gene: -
j_gene: TRBJ1-4
v_gene: TRBV7-6

CDR3nt: TGTGCCAGCCTCGGACAGGTTGGTGAGGAGACCCAGTACTTC
CDR3aa: CASLGQVGEETQYF
abundance: -
d_gene: TRBD1
j_gene: TRBJ2-5
v_gene: TRBV6-2/TRBV6-3

CDR3nt: TGTGCCAGCAGTTGGGGGTTCCGGGAGACCCAGTACTTC
CDR3aa: CASSWGFRETQYF
abundance: -
d_gene: -
j_gene: TRBJ2-5
v_gene: TRBV6-2/TRBV6-3

CDR3nt: TGTGCCAGCAGGAAGGAGCCGGGACTATTTCTTACGCAGTATTTT
CDR3aa: CASRKEPGLFLTQYF
abundance: few
d_gene: TRBD2
j_gene: TRBJ2-3
v_gene: TRBV2

CDR3nt: TGTGCCAGCAGGCACGAAAGTCCGAATCAGCCCCAGCATTTT
CDR3aa: CASRHESPNQPQHF
abundance: -
d_gene: -
j_gene: TRBJ1-5
v_gene: TRBV6-5

CDR3nt: TGTGCCAGCAGCGTTGGGACCCCCACTGAAGCTTTCTTT
CDR3aa: CASSVGTPTEAFF
abundance: few
d_gene: -
j_gene: TRBJ1-1
v_gene: TRBV5-4

CDR3nt: TGCAGCGTTGATGCGGAGGGGGGAACAGATACGCAGTATTTT
CDR3aa: CSVDAEGGTDTQYF
abundance: once
d_gene: -
j_gene: TRBJ2-3
v_gene: TRBV29-1

CDR3nt: TGTGCCAGCAGCCCCACGGGTTTCTCCTACAATGAGCAGTTCTTC
CDR3aa: CASSPTGFSYNEQFF
abundance: few
d_gene: -
j_gene: TRBJ2-1
v_gene: TRBV9

CDR3nt: TGTGCCAGCAGCTTAATGGCAGGGGGCGCGGGTCAGCCCCAGCATTTT
CDR3aa: CASSLMAGGAGQPQHF
abundance: -
d_gene: TRBD1
j_gene: TRBJ1-5
v_gene: TRBV7-6

CDR3nt: TGTGCCAGCAGCTTAGGGGGGTCAAACTCTCGGTACTTC
CDR3aa: CASSLGGSNSRYF
abundance: -
d_gene: -
j_gene: TRBJ2-1
v_gene: TRBV7-8

CDR3nt: TGTGCCAGCAGCTTTAACCTGGGACTAGCGGAAGACAATGAGCAGTTCTTC
CDR3aa: CASSFNLGLAEDNEQFF
abundance: few
d_gene: TRBD2
j_gene: TRBJ2-1
v_gene: TRBV7-2

CDR3nt: TGTGCCAGCAGCCTCACTAGCCGCGGTCCCGTGATCCCCGTGGAGACCCAGTACTTC
CDR3aa: CASSLTSRGPVIPVETQYF
abundance: -
d_gene: -
j_gene: TRBJ2-5
v_gene: TRBV7-2

CDR3nt: TGTGCCATCCGAGGACACGACGGGGGGTACGAGCAGTACTTC
CDR3aa: CAIRGHDGGYEQYF
abundance: -
d_gene: TRBD2
j_gene: TRBJ2-7
v_gene: TRBV10-3

CDR3nt: TGTGCCAGCAGGGGCCGACGGGGGGGCCTTGGCACAGATACGCAGTATTTT
CDR3aa: CASRGRRGGLGTDTQYF
abundance: -
d_gene: TRBD2
j_gene: TRBJ2-3
v_gene: TRBV6-8

CDR3nt: TGTGCCAGCAGCTTAGTGGGACAATATAACTATGGCTACACCTTC
CDR3aa: CASSLVGQYNYGYTF
abundance: many
d_gene: -
j_gene: TRBJ1-2
v_gene: TRBV7-2

CDR3nt: TGTGCCAGCACAGGGGCGGGGGAGACCCAGTACTTC
CDR3aa: CASTGAGETQYF
abundance: -
d_gene: -
j_gene: TRBJ2-5
v_gene: TRBV11-2

CDR3nt: TGTGCCAGCAGTTACCAAGCTACAAGTGAGCAGTTCTTC
CDR3aa: CASSYQATSEQFF
abundance: few
d_gene: -
j_gene: TRBJ2-1
v_gene: TRBV6-5

CDR3nt: TGCGCCAGCAGCCAAGTTACCGGGAATCAGCCCCAGCATTTT
CDR3aa: CASSQVTGNQPQHF
abundance: few
d_gene: -
j_gene: TRBJ1-5
v_gene: TRBV4-1

CDR3nt: TGTGCCAGCAGCTCTTCCGGGACTAGTGAGAATGAGCAGTTCTTC
CDR3aa: CASSSSGTSENEQFF
abundance: many
d_gene: TRBD2
j_gene: TRBJ2-1
v_gene: TRBV7-9

CDR3nt: TGTGCCAGCAGTTCCGGCATATATAACTATGGCTACACCTTC
CDR3aa: CASSSGIYNYGYTF
abundance: few
d_gene: -
j_gene: TRBJ1-2
v_gene: TRBV28

CDR3nt: TGTGCCAGCAGCCCCCTCCCCGGGTTAGGGGGCAGTTACGAGCAGTACTTC
CDR3aa: CASSPLPGLGGSYEQYF
abundance: few
d_gene: TRBD1
j_gene: TRBJ2-7
v_gene: TRBV7-2

CDR3nt: TGTGCCAGCAGTTCCTTTACGACAGGGAACACTGAAGCTTTCTTT
CDR3aa: CASSSFTTGNTEAFF
abundance: few
d_gene: -
j_gene: TRBJ1-1
v_gene: TRBV6-6

CDR3nt: TGTGCCAGCAGTTTAATCGGACAGCGACGAACCTACGAGCAGTACTTC
CDR3aa: CASSLIGQRRTYEQYF
abundance: -
d_gene: -
j_gene: TRBJ2-7
v_gene: TRBV28

CDR3nt: TGCGCCAGCAGCTTGGCCGGCCACCAAGAGACCCAGTACTTC
CDR3aa: CASSLAGHQETQYF
abundance: many
d_gene: -
j_gene: TRBJ2-5
v_gene: TRBV5-1

CDR3nt: TGCGCCAGCAGCCAACCCCGTACAGGGCCTAGCTCCTACAATGAGCAGTTCTTC
CDR3aa: CASSQPRTGPSSYNEQFF
abundance: -
d_gene: -
j_gene: TRBJ2-1
v_gene: TRBV4-1

CDR3nt: TGTGCCAGCTCATCGAATCCGGCAGGGGTTACCGGGGAGCTGTTTTTT
CDR3aa: CASSSNPAGVTGELFF
abundance: few
d_gene: -
j_gene: TRBJ2-2
v_gene: TRBV18

CDR3nt: TGTGCCAGCACTTCCCGGGGGGCGGAAGAGACCCTGTACTTC
CDR3aa: CASTSRGAEETLYF
abundance: -
d_gene: -
j_gene: TRBJ2-5
v_gene: TRBV6-1

CDR3nt: TGTGCCAGCAGCCGATCCGGGACCGGGGAGCTGTTTTTT
CDR3aa: CASSRSGTGELFF
abundance: -
d_gene: -
j_gene: TRBJ2-2
v_gene: TRBV12-3/TRBV12-4

CDR3nt: TGTGCCACAGAGGGCTACTCTGGAAACACCATATATTTT
CDR3aa: CATEGYSGNTIYF
abundance: few
d_gene: -
j_gene: TRBJ1-3
v_gene: TRBV19

CDR3nt: TGTGCCAGCACTCGGACCGGGACAGGGGCAGATACGCAGTATTTT
CDR3aa: CASTRTGTGADTQYF
abundance: -
d_gene: TRBD1
j_gene: TRBJ2-3
v_gene: TRBV6-2/TRBV6-3

CDR3nt: TGTGCCAGCAGCTCGACAGGGTTCGGAGATACGCAGTATTTT
CDR3aa: CASSSTGFGDTQYF
abundance: many
d_gene: TRBD1
j_gene: TRBJ2-3
v_gene: TRBV7-2

CDR3nt: TGTGCCAGTAGTATTACAGGTGGGAACACTGAAGCTTTCTTT
CDR3aa: CASSITGGNTEAFF
abundance: few
d_gene: -
j_gene: TRBJ1-1
v_gene: TRBV19

CDR3nt: TGTGCCAGCAGTTACTCGATTGGTCTGTATTTT
CDR3aa: CASSYSIGLYF
abundance: -
d_gene: -
j_gene: TRBJ2-3
v_gene: TRBV6-5

CDR3nt: TGCAGTGCTAGGAGTGGGACAGCCTTTAATTCACCCCTCCACTTT
CDR3aa: CSARSGTAFNSPLHF
abundance: -
d_gene: TRBD1
j_gene: TRBJ1-6
v_gene: TRBV20-1

CDR3nt: TGTGCCAGCAGCTTGCAAGGGATTGGCTACACCTTC
CDR3aa: CASSLQGIGYTF
abundance: few
d_gene: -
j_gene: TRBJ1-2
v_gene: TRBV7-2

CDR3nt: TGTGCCAGCAGCTTAGGTCGCGGGAACCCAAGTCGCTTC
CDR3aa: CASSLGRGNPSRF
abundance: many
d_gene: -
j_gene: TRBJ2-7
v_gene: TRBV11-2

CDR3nt: TGTGCCAGCAGCAGGTTTAGCAATCAGCCCCAGCATTTT
CDR3aa: CASSRFSNQPQHF
abundance: -
d_gene: -
j_gene: TRBJ1-5
v_gene: TRBV11-2

CDR3nt: TGCAGTGCTAGCCTCAGAGCGGGGGGGCTCGAGACCCAGTACTTC
CDR3aa: CSASLRAGGLETQYF
abundance: -
d_gene: TRBD2
j_gene: TRBJ2-5
v_gene: TRBV20-1

CDR3nt: TGTGCCAGCAGCGCTAGCGGGAGGATGGAGACCCAGTACTTC
CDR3aa: CASSASGRMETQYF
abundance: -
d_gene: TRBD2
j_gene: TRBJ2-5
v_gene: TRBV7-9

CDR3nt: TGTGCCAGCAGCCCCAGTCCGATTCTCCCCGATGAAGCTTTCTTT
CDR3aa: CASSPSPILPDEAFF
abundance: -
d_gene: -
j_gene: TRBJ1-1
v_gene: TRBV7-2

CDR3nt: TGTGCCAGCAGCCGGGACTCCCCCAAAAAGTATTTT
CDR3aa: CASSRDSPKKYF
abundance: -
d_gene: -
j_gene: TRBJ2-3
v_gene: TRBV12-3/TRBV12-4

CDR3nt: TGTGCCAGCAGTTTCACAGGGCTCACTGAAGCTTTCTTT
CDR3aa: CASSFTGLTEAFF
abundance: few
d_gene: -
j_gene: TRBJ1-1
v_gene: TRBV12-3/TRBV12-4

CDR3nt: TGTGCCAGCAGTCCAGAGGTGTGGGGAGAGCAGTTCTTC
CDR3aa: CASSPEVWGEQFF
abundance: -
d_gene: -
j_gene: TRBJ2-1
v_gene: TRBV7-9

CDR3nt: TGTGCCAGCAGTGCGGGACAAGTCGGAGATACGCAGTATTTT
CDR3aa: CASSAGQVGDTQYF
abundance: few
d_gene: -
j_gene: TRBJ2-3
v_gene: TRBV2

CDR3nt: TGTGCCAGCAGCAAAACAGGGGTGATAACGGAGAACACTGAAGCTTTCTTT
CDR3aa: CASSKTGVITENTEAFF
abundance: -
d_gene: TRBD1
j_gene: TRBJ1-1
v_gene: TRBV7-8

CDR3nt: TGCAGTGCTAAGGGGACTAGTTGGTACACCGGGGAGCTGTTTTTT
CDR3aa: CSAKGTSWYTGELFF
abundance: -
d_gene: TRBD2
j_gene: TRBJ2-2
v_gene: TRBV20-1

CDR3nt: TGTGCCAGCAGCATTGCGCCGGGAGAGGTGGGAACCGGGGAGCTGTTTTTT
CDR3aa: CASSIAPGEVGTGELFF
abundance: -
d_gene: -
j_gene: TRBJ2-2
v_gene: TRBV9